This T cell receptor beta chain came from a study of T cells in Graves' hyperthyroidism and ophthalmopathy. Looking at the study overall: The blood sample was taken at first diagnosis, before treatment began. Findings and limits, study-wide: Researchers found most expanded thyroid clonotypes above 0.001 in blood as well.

From RNA transcripts, TCR beta CDR3 regions were amplified. HTBI primers were the set used in a first-round RT-PCR of the TCR CDR3. TCRdb reanalysed the multiplex PCR reads using MiXCR and keeps one entry per CDR3 protein. The data contain 400,000 to 500,000 distinct CDR3 sequences, approximately 15% of them singletons. Uncontrolled infections, other autoimmune diseases, pregnancy or lactation led to exclusion of patients. Diagnoses rested on clinical symptoms, serum thyroxine and TRAb, thyroid ultrasound and orbital computed tomography. With respect to this clonotype: Its antigen is currently unknown. One junction end does not reproduce the germline sequence, and a read error may be involved.

The V gene's germline CDR1 is WNHNN and CDR2 SYGVQD (reference sequence). The CDR3 extends over 22 amino acids. The sample taken for sequencing was blood. The rearrangement uses TRBV10-1 and TRBJ2-3; 9 nucleotides line up with TRBD2. The TCR sequence derives from a man younger than 30 with Graves' ophthalmopathy. The CDR3 reads CASSETVAPRLAATTSTGTQYF. The CDR3 DNA follows: TGCGCCAGCAGTGAGACAGTTGCCCCGAGACTAGCGGCGACGACTAGCACAGGTACGCAGTATTTT.